This T cell receptor (beta chain) was found in a study of T cell repertoires in cytomegalovirus infection. TCRdb re-called the reads with MiXCR, one entry per CDR3 protein. Of over 150,000 distinct CDR3 sequences listed, about 17% are singletons. This CDR3 is 15 amino acids long. Germline V gene data show CDR1 as SGHDT and CDR2 as YYEEEE. With V trimmed by 5 bases and J by 0 bases, 8 bases remained unmatched. The sequenced sample consisted of CD8+ T cells from PBMCs. The V gene is TRBV5-6, the J gene TRBJ2-7; the match to TRBD1 covers 7 bases. This receptor was obtained from a human donor in good health (CMV status not recorded). Some clones in this sample may be carry-over from other donors' samples. The CDR3 protein is CASSYPRQGSYEQYF. The CDR3 region has the DNA TGTGCCAGCAGTTATCCTCGACAGGGCTCCTACGAGCAGTACTTC. The variable domain in full, with the rest retrieved from reference TRBV5-6 and TRBJ2-7, is DAGVTQSPTHLIKTRGQQVTLRCSPKSGHDTVSWYQQALGQGPQFIFQYYEEEERQRGNFPDRFSGHQFPNYSSELNVNALLLGDSALYLCASSYPRQGSYEQYFGPGTRLTVT.